These 32 T cell receptor beta chains originate from one sample sequenced in a study of cytomegalovirus exposure and HLA in healthy donors. In the PCR, 60 Vbeta and 13 Jbeta primers were used. Assay used: immunoSEQ multiplex PCR; TCRdb lists only in-frame clones, some missing. This sample contains about 210,000 clones. Material: PBMCs. The receptors here all came from a woman in her twenties or thirties in good health and CMV-seropositive.

The chain has TRBV5-4 and TRBJ2-3; D is perhaps TRBD2 (6 bases). This CDR3 contains 13 residues. V lost 9 bases to trimming and J lost 2 bases, with 13 bases between them. Germline V gene data show CDR1 as SGHNT and CDR2 as YYREEE (reference sequence). In DNA form, the CDR3 reads TGTGCCACACGCGGGAAATACACAGATACGCAGTATTTT. This sequence encodes CATRGKYTDTQYF.

The chain carries TRBV6-6 and TRBJ1-2, with D unresolved. The CDR3 has 14 amino acids. Germline assignment: CDR1 MNHNY and CDR2 SVGAGI (reference sequence). Trimming stripped 5 bases from V and 5 bases from J, with 15 bases between. CDR3 residues: CASSIPGGGYGYTF. The DNA for the CDR3 is TGTGCCAGCAGTATCCCCGGCGGCGGATATGGCTACACCTTC.

The gene calls are TRBV2 and TRBJ1-4; D not certain. The CDR3 has 12 residues. Germline CDR1 reads SNHLY; CDR2 reads FYNNEI. Trimming removed 9 bases at V and 7 bases at J, with 12 bases between. CDR3 sequence reads: CARSMEGEKLFF. The CDR3 DNA is TGTGCCAGGAGTATGGAGGGTGAAAAACTGTTTTTT.

The rearrangement uses TRBV4-1 and TRBJ2-5; D possibly corresponds to TRBD2 (6 bases). The CDR3 totals 13 residues. In germline, CDR1 is MGHRA, CDR2 YSYEKL. V was cut by 6 bases and J by 0 bases, with 8 bases left in between. The CDR3 protein is CASRGTYQETQYF. CDR3 sequence (DNA): TGCGCCAGCAGGGGGACTTACCAAGAGACCCAGTACTTC.

The genes are TRBV6-6 and TRBJ2-5, with 9 bases that match TRBD1. Trimming took 6 bases from V and 7 from J; bases not matched to a gene: 15. This CDR3 is 16 amino acids long. Looked up from germline, CDR1 is MNHNY and CDR2 is SVGAGI (reference sequence). The CDR3 DNA reads as TGTGCCAGCAGCCGGGGGACAGGGTGGGATCAGGGGACCCAGTACTTC. The encoded protein is CASSRGTGWDQGTQYF.

The DNA for the CDR3 is TGTGCCAGCAGCCGAATAGGGACTAGCGGGGCCAGGTACAATGAGCAGTTCTTC. This sequence encodes CASSRIGTSGARYNEQFF. The rearrangement links TRBV11-2 to TRBJ2-1; TRBD2 matches at 13 bases. V lost 5 bases, J lost 4 bases, and 11 bases stayed unmatched. CDR1 is SGHAT, CDR2 FQNNGV, per germline. The CDR3 has 18 amino acids. The full variable domain, with the rest looked up from reference TRBV11-2 and TRBJ2-1, is EAGVAQSPRYKIIEKRQSVAFWCNPISGHATLYWYQQILGQGPKLLIQFQNNGVVDDSQLPKDRFSAERLKGVDSTLKIQPAKLEDSAVYLCASSRIGTSGARYNEQFFGPGTRLTVL.

This chain links TRBV29-1 with TRBJ1-2; a weak D match, TRBD1 (6 bases). V was shortened by 2 bases and J by 12 bases, with 22 bases between the two germline ends. CDR3 length: 14 amino acids. Germline V gene data show CDR1 as SQVTM and CDR2 as ANQGSEA. CDR3 bases: TGCAGCGTTGAAAGGGGTCGGGACACAATGGGGAACACCTTC. Its protein is CSVERGRDTMGNTF. Complete variable domain (other parts from reference TRBV29-1 and TRBJ1-2): SAVISQKPSRDICQRGTSLTIQCQVDSQVTMMFWYRQQPGQSLTLIATANQGSEATYESGFVIDKFPISRPNLTFSTLTVSNMSPEDSSIYLCSVERGRDTMGNTFGSGTRLTVV.

V gene TRBV19 combines with J gene TRBJ2-7; a possible D gene is TRBD1 (6 bases). V gave up 3 bases and J gave up 0 bases, with 12 bases separating them. The length of the CDR3 is 15 residues. Germline loops: CDR1 LNHDA, CDR2 SQIVND (reference sequence). The CDR3: CASSIGQLSSYEQYF. CDR3 nucleotide sequence: TGTGCCAGTAGTATTGGACAGCTAAGCTCCTACGAGCAGTACTTC. Supplemented by reference TRBV19 and TRBJ2-7, the full variable domain reads DGGITQSPKYLFRKEGQNVTLSCEQNLNHDAMYWYRQDPGQGLRLIYYSQIVNDFQKGDIAEGYSVSREKKESFPLTVTSAQKNPTAFYLCASSIGQLSSYEQYFGPGTRLTVT.

To note about this clone: Other DNA sequences of this sample code for an identical CDR3. J is TRBJ2-2 and V is TRBV5-1; possibly TRBD2 for D (5 bases). The CDR3 has 15 amino acids. Germline-derived CDR1 and CDR2 are SGHRS and YFSETQ. V lost 0 bases to trimming and J lost 0 bases, with 6 bases between them. CDR3 loop: CASSLAGSNTGELFF. The CDR3 DNA reads TGCGCCAGCAGCTTGGCGGGGTCGAACACCGGGGAGCTGTTTTTT.

The rearrangement links TRBV10-3 to TRBJ1-2, with 9 bases aligning to TRBD1. The ends lost 4 bases at V and 3 bases at J; junction bases unmatched: 0. Germline CDR1 ENHRY, CDR2 SYGVKD. The CDR3 length is 13 residues. The CDR3 reads CAISGTGDYGYTF. CDR3 bases: TGTGCCATCAGTGGGACAGGGGACTATGGCTACACCTTC.

V and J are TRBV29-1 and TRBJ1-2, with D possibly being TRBD1 (6 bases). The CDR3 contains 13 residues. Trimming pared 4 bases from V and 7 bases from J, leaving 16 bases between. Germline V gene lookup returns CDR1 SQVTM and CDR2 ANQGSEA. The CDR3 is CSVAGQRTIGYTF. The CDR3 DNA is TGCAGCGTTGCGGGACAAAGAACGATTGGCTACACCTTC.

V and J are TRBV10-1 and TRBJ2-5; 11 positions agree with TRBD2. The CDR3 has 16 residues. CDR1 and CDR2 (germline): WNHNN, SYGVQD (reference sequence). The junction had 4 bases not matched to a gene; V was cut back by 4 bases and J by 0 bases. The CDR3 sequence: CASSGTSGRHQETQYF. The CDR3 DNA is TGCGCCAGCAGTGGTACTAGCGGGAGACACCAAGAGACCCAGTACTTC.

The J gene is TRBJ2-5, the V gene TRBV19, with 9 bases that match TRBD2. The CDR3 has 16 amino acids. The J segment lost 5 bases and the V segment lost 0 bases, leaving 7 bases of the junction unmatched. The germline CDR1 and CDR2 sequences are LNHDA and SQIVND (reference sequence). CDR3 nucleotides: TGTGCCAGTAGTATAGATGGGGCGGGGGGGTTCGAGACCCAGTACTTC. This gives the protein CASSIDGAGGFETQYF.

In nucleotides, the CDR3 is TGTGCCAGCAGTAAACAGGGGGCCCTTCAGCCCCAGCATTTT. Amino acids: CASSKQGALQPQHF. The chain carries TRBV28 and TRBJ1-5; 9 bases map to TRBD1. Germline assignment: CDR1 MDHEN and CDR2 SYDVKM. Germline trimming cut 5 bases from V and 6 bases from J; bases unmatched to any gene: 5. The CDR3 runs to 14 residues.

The chain uses TRBV5-6 and TRBJ1-3, with D perhaps matching TRBD1 (5 bases). The CDR3 is 15 amino acids. CDR1 and CDR2 (germline): SGHDT, YYEEEE. V dropped 0 bases and J dropped 4 bases, with 11 bases sitting between them. CDR3 sequence reads: CASSLVGGEGNTIYF. CDR3 nucleotide sequence: TGTGCCAGCAGCTTGGTAGGAGGGGAAGGAAACACCATATATTTT.

This chain joins TRBV6-5 and TRBJ2-5; maybe TRBD2 (6 bases). The DNA matches TRBJ2-7 better at its end, which makes the J call doubtful. The CDR3 consists of 16 residues. Germline V CDR1 and CDR2: MNHEY, SVGAGI. CDR3 nucleotides: TGTGCCAGCAGTTACGACAGTCTAGCGTCCTCCTACGAGCAGTACTTC. Translating it yields CASSYDSLASSYEQYF.

This sequence joins TRBV25-1 and TRBJ2-5, with a possible D match to TRBD1 (6 bases). This CDR3 has 16 residues. V was clipped by 2 bases and J by 4 bases, with 17 bases between them. Germline CDR1 reads MGHDK; CDR2 reads SYGVNS. CDR3 DNA: TGTGCCAGCAGTGAAGGGGGCACCCTGGAGTCAGAGACCCAGTACTTC. This gives the protein CASSEGGTLESETQYF.

V and J are TRBV10-3 and TRBJ2-1; maybe TRBD2 (6 bases). Looked up from germline, CDR1 is ENHRY and CDR2 is SYGVKD. Trimming left V 3 bases short and J 5 bases short, with 14 bases between. The CDR3 length is 15 residues. This chain's CDR3 is CAISEGVADNNEQFF. The DNA for the CDR3 is TGTGCCATCAGTGAAGGAGTAGCGGACAACAATGAGCAGTTCTTC.

The V and J genes are TRBV4-2 and TRBJ1-1; TRBD1 is a possible D gene (5 bases). This CDR3 has 14 residues. V lost 0 bases, J lost 4 bases, and 9 bases lay in between. Germline values: CDR1 LGHNA, CDR2 YNFKEQ. As DNA, the CDR3 is TGTGCCAGCAGCCAAGAGGGAGGGGCCACTGAAGCTTTCTTT. This encodes CASSQEGGATEAFF.

The CDR3 protein is CAISESTGQGFYEQYF. The DNA for the CDR3 is TGTGCCATCAGTGAGTCTACGGGACAGGGGTTTTACGAGCAGTACTTC. This chain uses TRBV10-3 with TRBJ2-7; 10 bases fit TRBD1. Germline V gene data show CDR1 as ENHRY and CDR2 as SYGVKD. Trimming took 0 bases from V and 4 from J; bases not matched to a gene: 6. This CDR3 has 16 amino acids.

The chain recombines TRBV6-6 with TRBJ2-7, with 8 bases lining up with TRBD2. J lost 2 bases, V lost 4 bases, and 4 bases had no gene match. CDR1 and CDR2 from the germline V gene are MNHNY and SVGAGI (reference sequence). This CDR3 is built from 14 residues. CDR3 nucleotide sequence: TGTGCCAGCAGTTTTCCCGGGGGGGCCTACGAGCAGTACTTC. Translating gives CASSFPGGAYEQYF.

The rearrangement uses TRBV19 and TRBJ2-1; TRBD2 aligns across 11 bases. There are 16 residues in the CDR3. Germline assignment: CDR1 LNHDA and CDR2 SQIVND (reference sequence). The trim removed 4 bases at V and 7 bases at J, leaving 9 bases unmatched. The CDR3 reads CASSKQTSGSLNEQFF. CDR3 DNA sequence: TGTGCCAGTAGTAAACAAACTAGCGGGAGTCTGAATGAGCAGTTCTTC.

V usage is TRBV28 and J usage is TRBJ1-2; the D gene is possibly TRBD1 (5 bases). The CDR3 extends over 11 amino acids. CDR1 MDHEN and CDR2 SYDVKM come from the germline V gene. The germline V and J ends were trimmed by 4 bases and 9 bases, with 9 bases remaining between them. This chain's CDR3 is CASSSPGSYTF. CDR3 DNA: TGTGCCAGCAGTTCCCCAGGGAGCTACACCTTC.

The gene calls are TRBV21-1 and TRBJ1-1; the table names TRBD1, a call not compared with the DNA. TRBV21-1 is a listed pseudogene. The CDR3 extends over 14 amino acids. The CDR3 reads CASSGPTGAAVAFF. DNA for the CDR3: TGTGCCAGCAGTGGACCGACAGGGGCCGCCGTCGCTTTCTTT.

The chain has TRBV27 and TRBJ2-7; weak D call: TRBD1 (6 bases). Looked up from germline, CDR1 is MNHEY and CDR2 is SMNVEV (reference sequence). This CDR3 contains 15 residues. Trimming cost V 3 bases and J 4 bases, with 16 bases left between them. The DNA of the CDR3 is TGTGCCAGCAGTTTGGCGAGCAGGGGAAGGTACGAGCAGTACTTC. It yields the protein CASSLASRGRYEQYF.

The chain couples TRBV6-5 to TRBJ1-6; D remains unclear. Germline assignment: CDR1 MNHEY and CDR2 SVGAGI. The CDR3 loop spans 15 amino acids. With 10 bases removed from V and 5 bases from J, the gap between germline ends came to 18 bases. The CDR3: CATSSATINNSPLHF. The CDR3 DNA follows: TGTGCCACTTCAAGCGCAACGATAAATAATTCACCCCTCCACTTT.

The chain carries TRBV27 and TRBJ2-7; possibly TRBD1 for D (5 bases). The germline V gene has CDR1 MNHEY and CDR2 SMNVEV (reference sequence). The CDR3 is made up of 16 amino acids. V was trimmed by 0 bases and J by 1 base, leaving 13 bases between them. The CDR3 here is CASSLSADIISYEQYF. The CDR3 bases are TGTGCCAGCAGTTTATCTGCGGACATAATTTCCTACGAGCAGTACTTC.

This chain connects TRBV18 to TRBJ1-1, with 7 bases aligning to TRBD1. With 3 bases clipped from V and 3 bases from J, the junction kept 1 base outside the gene matches. CDR1 is KGHSH and CDR2 is LQKENI in the germline V gene. The CDR3 is 13 residues long. The CDR3 spells CASSPDRDTEAFF. In DNA, the CDR3 is TGTGCCAGCTCACCCGACAGGGACACTGAAGCTTTCTTT.

The chain combines TRBV2 with TRBJ1-1; possible D gene TRBD1, 5 bases. This CDR3 comprises 14 residues. Deletions cut 2 bases from V and 1 base from J, with 8 bases between. Germline V gene lookup returns CDR1 SNHLY and CDR2 FYNNEI. The CDR3 DNA reads TGTGCCAGCAGTGAACAGGGTAGGAACACTGAAGCTTTCTTT. Translating gives CASSEQGRNTEAFF. Variable domain in full (rest from reference TRBV2 and TRBJ1-1): EPEVTQTPSHQVTQMGQEVILRCVPISNHLYFYWYRQILGQKVEFLVSFYNNEISEKSEIFDDQFSVERPDGSNFTLKIRSTKLEDSAMYFCASSEQGRNTEAFFGQGTRLTVV.

The J gene is TRBJ2-2, the V gene TRBV9; the D gene is possibly TRBD2 (7 bases). With 0 bases removed from V and 6 bases from J, the gap between germline ends came to 12 bases. Per germline, CDR1 SGDLS and CDR2 YYNGEE. This CDR3 has 15 amino acids. CDR3 DNA: TGTGCCAGCAGCGTAGAAGGAGGGGGGGCCGGGGAGCTGTTTTTT. This sequence encodes CASSVEGGGAGELFF.

The chain links TRBV10-3 to TRBJ1-4, with D maybe TRBD1 (5 bases). Germline assignment: CDR1 ENHRY and CDR2 SYGVKD. Trimming cost V 3 bases and J 8 bases, with 7 bases left between them. The CDR3 contains 12 residues. The CDR3 coding sequence is TGTGCCATCAGTGATCCAGGGGAAAAACTGTTTTTT. Translation: CAISDPGEKLFF.

The CDR3 DNA reads as TGCGCCAGCAGCTTCGGGACTAGCGGGAGCGGGGAGCTGTTTTTT. It yields the protein CASSFGTSGSGELFF. The V call is TRBV5-1, the J call TRBJ2-2, with 14 nucleotides matching TRBD2. This CDR3 is 15 amino acids long. Germline loops: CDR1 SGHRS, CDR2 YFSETQ. Trimming took 2 bases from V and 7 from J; bases not matched to a gene: 1.